This T cell receptor beta chain is from a study of blood T cell repertoires in COVID-19 (dated by TCRdb to 2020 to 2021). Concerning the study at large: Samples covering the acute and convalescent phases of COVID-19 were provided by collaborators in the United States, Italy and Spain. The material from the prospective study consisted of cDNA or gDNA derived from T cells, B-cell-depleted T cells, or PBMCs. Subjects who had been exposed to COVID-19, were actively infected with it, or had recovered from it provided the deeply sampled blood TCRbeta repertoires that made up the dataset. The repertoires were released in a freely available public database intended as a resource for research on the immune response to SARS-CoV-2. Samples came from the ongoing ImmuneRACE study (first 160 participants) plus 1,254 subjects from 6 global collaborators. The sample metadata nearly always contained a de-identified subject ID, COVID-19 status, age in years and sex. Where HLA class I and class II types were available, the types were taken from metadata supplied by the sample provider, not from assay-based typing.

Relative to germline, V is 1 base shorter and J is 6 bases shorter, with 15 bases between their ends. The CDR3 goes from the cysteine to the phenylalanine over 15 residues. Only CDR3 DNA remains: 45 bases, in frame from the first base. CDR1 LNHNV and CDR2 YYDKDF were looked up in the germline V gene (reference sequence). TCRbeta CDR3 regions were amplified from genomic DNA by means of the immunoSEQ Assay, a bias-controlled multiplex PCR. Per the authors' processing: The number of nucleated cells in each sample was estimated from the amplification of reference gene primers within the assay. Sequence reads were collapsed and filtered to measure the absolute abundance of every unique TCRbeta CDR3 rearrangement. Productive Simpson clonality was computed per sample as the square root of Simpson's diversity index over productive rearrangements. In its TCRdb copy, this immuneACCESS table keeps in-frame sequences only and misses some clones. Where compared with another copy, unresolved V genes explain less than half of these, and the others have no known cause. The DNA gave D and trimming, while V, J and clone size come from that table. This sample gives some 150,000 clones in total; roughly 85% of them show up just once. Of the sample, more than 7.5% falls within the top ten clones.

Results the study describes overall, beyond this receptor: How much clinical and demographic metadata was included differed by source and by participant, and the metadata was provided uncurated.

One collaborating source in Seattle enrolled patients while the patients were actively infected and followed the patients over time throughout the course of disease. Collaborating institutions collected whole blood in K2EDTA tubes following their own protocols. Collaborator samples were shipped for TCRbeta analysis as frozen whole blood, isolated PBMCs, or DNA extracted from either sample type. The count of this clone is one. Which antigen it targets is not known. No much larger clone exists at a distance of one base, and base qualities are not known. The sequenced material came from peripheral blood. This TCR was sampled from a woman between 55 and 75 years old with COVID-19, enrolled during active disease. The receptor chain draws on TRBV15 and TRBJ1-1, with TRBD1 perhaps the D gene, on 6 matching bases. The CDR3 region reads CATSRAVGAIAEAFF. The DNA sequence is given as TGTGCCACCAGCAGAGCGGTGGGGGCGATCGCTGAAGCTTTCTTT.